This T cell receptor beta chain was captured by sequencing in a study of ipilimumab plus nivolumab after autologous stem cell transplantation. Background on the study: Patients received a median of roughly 5 ipilimumab and roughly eight nivolumab doses.

Ipilimumab, 1 mg/kg, started 14 to 28 days after autologous transplant. The protocol was immunoSEQ multiplex PCR, while the TCRdb copy is restricted to in-frame clones and leaves out a portion. The table records 15,000 or so clones, over 60% of them present only once. Specimen: PBMCs, collected in a trial of ipilimumab plus nivolumab as post-transplant consolidation. The clonotype originates from a male donor with diffuse large B-cell lymphoma.

CDR3 bases: TGTGCTAGTGGTTGGGGCGTAATGAATGGAAACACCATATATTTT. Amino acid sequence: CASGWGVMNGNTIYF. The chain combines TRBV12-5 with TRBJ1-3; tentative D call: TRBD1 (5 bases). Trimming cost V 4 bases and J 3 bases, with 13 bases left between them. CDR1 and CDR2 from the germline V gene are LGHNT and FRNRAP. This CDR3 is built from 15 residues.